The next 27 T cell receptor beta chains were all read from a single sample in a study of CD8+CD57+ T cells in acquired aplastic anemia. Investigators profiled TCR beta VDJ and CDR3 from genomic DNA template. One entry per CDR3 protein, called by TCRdb with MiXCR from the reads. The table lists over 150,000 distinct CDR3 sequences, 48% of them singletons. CD8+CD57+ cell expansion, shown by flow cytometry, had occurred in the patients selected for sequencing. The specimen was sorted CD4+, CD8+, or CD8+CD57+ T cells (not recorded which) from PBMCs. These receptors came from a human donor with aplastic anemia.

The chain has TRBV2 and TRBJ1-5, with a possible D match to TRBD1 (6 bases). The V gene lost 4 bases and the J gene lost 2 bases, with 9 bases spanning the gap. The CDR3 is 14 residues long. Germline lookup yields CDR1 SNHLY and CDR2 FYNNEI. CDR3 nucleotide sequence: TGTGCCAGCAGTGCAGGGGATGGCAATCAGCCCCAGCATTTT. Its translation is CASSAGDGNQPQHF.

This clonotype was recorded a few times. This chain links TRBV24-1 with TRBJ2-1; D possibly uses TRBD1 or TRBD2 (5 bases each). This CDR3 contains 14 residues. Trimming cost V 5 bases and J 5 bases, with 12 bases left between them. The germline CDR1 and CDR2 sequences are KGHDR and SFDVKD. Here the CDR3 DNA reads TGTGCCACCAGTGCCGTCCGGGACCACAATGAGCAGTTCTTC. This gives the protein CATSAVRDHNEQFF.

The chain couples TRBV2 to TRBJ2-7; 9 bases fit TRBD1. Germline trimming cut 4 bases from V and 2 bases from J; bases unmatched to any gene: 6. Per germline, CDR1 SNHLY and CDR2 FYNNEI. This CDR3 is built from 15 residues. The CDR3 DNA follows: TGTGCCAGCAGTGTGATGACAGGGGGTACCTACGAGCAGTACTTC. Its protein is CASSVMTGGTYEQYF.

This clonotype was observed many times. The CDR3 is CASSPRGMDRANTEAFF. The CDR3 DNA sequence: TGTGCCAGCAGCCCGAGGGGGATGGACAGGGCGAACACTGAAGCTTTCTTT. The V call is TRBV9, the J call TRBJ1-1; TRBD1 matches 8 bases. This CDR3 spans 17 amino acids. Unmatched junction bases numbered 12, after V lost 4 bases and J lost 1 base. Germline CDR1 SGDLS, CDR2 YYNGEE.

The chain uses TRBV2 and TRBJ2-7, with 9 bases identical to TRBD1. The V gene's germline CDR1 is SNHLY and CDR2 FYNNEI. V gave up 5 bases and J gave up 6 bases; unmatched junction bases: 14. This CDR3 comprises 16 residues. CDR3 coding DNA: TGTGCCAGCAGTTACCCATCACCCGGGACAGGGTTCGAGCAGTACTTC. Translated: CASSYPSPGTGFEQYF.

This clonotype was observed many times. This rearrangement joins TRBV6-2 or TRBV6-3 to TRBJ1-6; TRBD1 matches at 9 bases. The ends lost 6 bases at V and 10 bases at J; junction bases unmatched: 10. The germline V gene encodes CDR1 MNHEY and CDR2 SVGEGT. This CDR3 contains 15 residues. The CDR3 loop is CASRDRQGVRSPLHF. DNA of the CDR3: TGTGCCAGCAGAGACCGACAGGGGGTTAGGTCACCCCTCCACTTT.

In the case of this clonotype: This may come from a read error, since a much larger clone is one base off. The V and J genes are TRBV30 and TRBJ2-7; no definite D call. CDR3 length: 11 residues. Per germline, CDR1 GTSNPN and CDR2 SVGIG (reference sequence). The CDR3 here is CASVLTARTLF. CDR3 in DNA: TGTGCCTCCGTCCTTACGGCCAGAACCCTCTTC.

Concerning this clonotype: A read error may be the cause here, since a much bigger clone is one base away. The chain employs TRBV2 and TRBJ2-6; D assignment may be TRBD1 or TRBD2 (5 bases each). This CDR3 contains 15 residues. Germline-derived CDR1 and CDR2 are SNHLY and FYNNEI. The DNA of the CDR3 is TGTGCCAGCAGTGTAAGTTGGTCTGGGGGCAACGTCCTGACTTTC. Translation: CASSVSWSGGNVLTF. The entire variable domain, with the rest obtained from reference TRBV2 and TRBJ2-6, is as follows: EPEVTQTPSHQVTQMGQEVILRCVPISNHLYFYWYRQILGQKVEFLVSFYNNEISEKSEIFDDQFSVERPDGSNFTLKIRSTKLEDSAMYFCASSVSWSGGNVLTFGAGSRLTVL.

The chain recombines TRBV24-1 with TRBJ2-7; 7 bases map to TRBD2. The junction had 12 bases not matched to a gene; V was cut back by 11 bases and J by 6 bases. CDR1 and CDR2 (germline): KGHDR, SFDVKD. CDR3 length equals 13 residues. DNA for the CDR3: TGTGCCAGCAGCTTAACTGGGGGGGGCGAGCAGTACTTC. Translation gives CASSLTGGGEQYF.

This clonotype was recorded at least ten times. The chain employs TRBV20-1 and TRBJ2-3, with D hard to call. This CDR3 comprises 13 residues. Germline V gives CDR1 DFQATT, CDR2 SNEGSKA (reference sequence). Trimming took 2 bases from V and 5 from J, leaving 11 bases between them. CDR3: CSARLAARDTQYF. Here the CDR3 DNA reads TGCAGTGCTAGATTGGCAGCGCGAGATACGCAGTATTTT.

V is TRBV2 and J is TRBJ1-2; 11 positions match TRBD1. The CDR3 runs to 13 residues. The germline gives CDR1 SNHLY, CDR2 FYNNEI. V lost 7 bases to trimming and J lost 9 bases; unmatched junction nucleotides: 7. This CDR3 reads CASMSGQGVSYTF. As DNA, the CDR3 is TGTGCCAGCATGTCGGGACAGGGGGTGAGCTACACCTTC.

The CDR3 loop is CATSFGGSGGSTDTQYF. The CDR3 nucleotides are TGTGCCACCAGCTTCGGGGGTAGCGGGGGTAGCACAGATACGCAGTATTTT. This chain uses TRBV15 with TRBJ2-3; TRBD2 matches at 9 bases. V shed 5 bases and J 0 bases; nucleotides not matched to a gene: 9. Per germline, CDR1 LNHNV and CDR2 YYDKDF (reference sequence). The CDR3 extends over 17 amino acids.

The chain is built from TRBV2 and TRBJ2-2; 10 positions agree with TRBD1. Germline-derived CDR1 and CDR2 are SNHLY and FYNNEI. V trimming: 5 bases; J trimming: 6 bases; junction bases outside the gene matches: 6. The CDR3 runs to 15 residues. The CDR3 nucleotides read TGTGCCAGCAGTTTCCGACAGGGGGCGGCCGGGGAGCTGTTTTTT. This encodes CASSFRQGAAGELFF.

The CDR3 DNA sequence: TGTGCCACCAGTCCCGGGGGTATGAGGTCTGGGGCCAACGTCCTGACTTTC. Residues: CATSPGGMRSGANVLTF. The gene calls are TRBV24-1 and TRBJ2-6, with D perhaps matching TRBD2 (6 bases). The germline V and J ends were trimmed by 6 bases and 1 base, with 15 bases remaining between them. The germline gives CDR1 KGHDR, CDR2 SFDVKD. The CDR3 runs 17 residues.

The chain couples TRBV12-3 or TRBV12-4 to TRBJ2-5; the match to TRBD1 covers 7 bases. V trimming: 6 bases; J trimming: 4 bases; junction bases outside the gene matches: 2. The CDR3 is 12 amino acids. This CDR3 reads CASSQGVETQYF. In DNA form, the CDR3 reads TGTGCCAGCAGCCAGGGGGTAGAGACCCAGTACTTC.

In this sample, this clonotype turned up many times. The chain employs TRBV20-1 and TRBJ2-1, with TRBD1 matching over 9 bases. Germline lookup yields CDR1 DFQATT and CDR2 SNEGSKA (reference sequence). The CDR3 consists of 14 residues. V lost 3 bases to trimming and J lost 1 base; unmatched junction nucleotides: 1. CDR3 protein: CSARGTGSYNEQFF. The DNA of the CDR3 is TGCAGTGCTAGGGGGACAGGGTCCTACAATGAGCAGTTCTTC.

V is TRBV6-1 and J is TRBJ2-1; D perhaps matches TRBD1 (6 bases). This CDR3 contains 15 residues. Per germline, CDR1 MNHNS and CDR2 SASEGT. Trimming took off 7 bases at V and 3 bases at J, with 16 bases between the two ends. The CDR3: CASISLTGNYNEQFF. As DNA, the CDR3 is TGTGCCAGCATCTCCCTTACAGGGAACTACAATGAGCAGTTCTTC.

The chain has TRBV6-4 and TRBJ2-3; D may be TRBD2 (7 bases). CDR3 length equals 14 residues. CDR1 is MRHNA and CDR2 is SNTAGT in the germline V gene. With 2 bases removed from V and 2 bases from J, the gap between germline ends came to 8 bases. CDR3 coding DNA: TGTGCCAGCAGTGACGGGGGGGCCACAGATACGCAGTATTTT. Protein product: CASSDGGATDTQYF.

This clonotype was counted only a few times. The chain links TRBV6-1 to TRBJ1-1; weak D call: TRBD1 (5 bases). CDR3 size: 14 residues. V was clipped by 0 bases and J by 4 bases, with 9 bases between them. CDR1 and CDR2 from the germline V gene are MNHNS and SASEGT. The CDR3 DNA sequence: TGTGCCAGCAGTGAAGCCTTGGGGACCACTGAAGCTTTCTTT. Its translation is CASSEALGTTEAFF.

The J gene is TRBJ1-1, the V gene TRBV19, with D perhaps matching TRBD1 (6 bases). The CDR3 loop spans 14 amino acids. Germline CDR1 and CDR2: LNHDA and SQIVND (reference sequence). Trimming cost V 7 bases and J 2 bases, with 14 bases left between them. CDR3 residues: CASTWTVVNTEAFF. The CDR3 DNA sequence: TGTGCCAGTACCTGGACAGTAGTCAACACTGAAGCTTTCTTT.

At least ten counts were recorded for this clonotype. This rearrangement joins TRBV7-2 to TRBJ1-4; D perhaps matches TRBD1 (5 bases). The germline V and J ends were trimmed by 5 bases and 3 bases, with 13 bases remaining between them. In germline, CDR1 is SGHTA, CDR2 FQGNSA. There are 15 residues in the CDR3. In DNA form, the CDR3 reads TGTGCCAGCAGCCCGGGGGGGAGCGCTAATGAAAAACTGTTTTTT. Protein: CASSPGGSANEKLFF.

The chain carries TRBV7-9 and TRBJ2-2; no reliable D call. This CDR3 is built from 15 residues. V lost 5 bases and J 6 bases, leaving 16 bases between the germline ends. Germline CDR1 SEHNR, CDR2 FQNEAQ (reference sequence). The CDR3 DNA reads TGTGCCAGCAGCCCCTCGAGAATCGATGCCGGGGAGCTGTTTTTT. The encoded protein is CASSPSRIDAGELFF.

This chain connects TRBV5-1 to TRBJ2-1; D gene unclear. Germline V lookup: CDR1 SGHRS, CDR2 YFSETQ. V was cut by 3 bases and J by 5 bases, with 12 bases left in between. The CDR3 has 14 residues. The DNA of the CDR3 is TGCGCCAGCAGCTCGCCAGTGAGTGACAATGAGCAGTTCTTC. It codes for CASSSPVSDNEQFF.

The chain links TRBV20-1 to TRBJ2-3, with D unclear. V was shortened by 5 bases and J by 0 bases, with 9 bases between the two germline ends. Germline-derived CDR1 and CDR2 are DFQATT and SNEGSKA (reference sequence). The CDR3 covers 13 residues. The CDR3 sequence is CSARRPSTDTQYF. The DNA of the CDR3 is TGCAGTGCTCGACGACCCAGCACAGATACGCAGTATTTT.

V usage is TRBV24-1 and J usage is TRBJ2-7; 10 nucleotides agree with TRBD2. The CDR3 has 16 residues. Trimming cost V 2 bases and J 5 bases; bases outside gene matches: 8. CDR1 KGHDR and CDR2 SFDVKD come from the germline V gene. CDR3: CATSDWTSGGVDEQYF. As DNA, the CDR3 is TGTGCCACCAGTGATTGGACTAGCGGAGGGGTGGACGAGCAGTACTTC.

The rearrangement uses TRBV29-1 and TRBJ2-7, with 8 bases aligning to TRBD2. This CDR3 spans 12 amino acids. From germline, CDR1 is SQVTM and CDR2 ANQGSEA. J gave up 6 bases and V 6 bases, and 7 bases lay outside the gene matches. The CDR3 loop is CSVDPGGGEQYF. As DNA, the CDR3 is TGCAGCGTCGACCCGGGGGGGGGCGAGCAGTACTTC.

This sequence joins TRBV10-3 and TRBJ2-1; D may be TRBD2 (5 bases). The CDR3 runs 16 residues. Germline assignment: CDR1 ENHRY and CDR2 SYGVKD. Trimming took 2 bases from V and 6 from J, leaving 17 bases between them. In nucleotides, the CDR3 is TGTGCCATCAGTGAGGCGAGGGCGGGCCGGGGCAATGAGCAGTTCTTC. Translated, it gives CAISEARAGRGNEQFF.